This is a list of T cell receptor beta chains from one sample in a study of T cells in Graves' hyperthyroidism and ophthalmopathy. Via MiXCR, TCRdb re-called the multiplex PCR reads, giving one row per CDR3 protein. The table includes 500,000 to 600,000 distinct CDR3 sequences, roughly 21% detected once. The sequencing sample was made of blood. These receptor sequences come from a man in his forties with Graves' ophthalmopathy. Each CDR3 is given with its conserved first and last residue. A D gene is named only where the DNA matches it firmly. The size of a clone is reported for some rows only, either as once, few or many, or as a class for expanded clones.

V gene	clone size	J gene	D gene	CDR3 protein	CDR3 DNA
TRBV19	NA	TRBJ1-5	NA	CASSTSITGFLSNQPQHF	TGTGCCAGTAGTACCTCTATTACAGGGTTTCTTTCCAATCAGCCCCAGCATTTT
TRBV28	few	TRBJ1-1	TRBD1	CASRKPGQGRAFF	TGTGCCAGCAGAAAACCGGGACAGGGTCGAGCTTTCTTT
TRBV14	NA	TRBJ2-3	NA	CASSPKGGSWDTQYF	TGTGCCAGCAGCCCAAAAGGGGGGAGCTGGGATACGCAGTATTTT
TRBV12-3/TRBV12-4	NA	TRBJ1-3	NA	CASSAQGTGNTIYF	TGTGCCAGCAGCGCACAGGGAACTGGAAACACCATATATTTT
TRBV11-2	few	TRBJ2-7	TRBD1	CASSWDRGTYEQYF	TGTGCCAGCAGCTGGGACAGGGGAACTTACGAGCAGTACTTC
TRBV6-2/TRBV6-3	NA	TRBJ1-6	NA	CASGVSFFNSYNSPLHF	TGTGCCAGCGGGGTGTCCTTTTTCAACTCCTATAATTCACCCCTCCACTTT
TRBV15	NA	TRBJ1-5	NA	CATSRGGTFNNQPQHF	TGTGCCACCAGCAGAGGAGGGACTTTTAACAATCAGCCCCAGCATTTT
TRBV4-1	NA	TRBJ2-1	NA	CASSQDIRGSYNEQFF	TGCGCCAGCAGCCAAGATATACGGGGCTCCTACAATGAGCAGTTCTTC
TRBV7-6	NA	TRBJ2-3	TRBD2	CASSPGLAGVSSTDTQYF	TGTGCCAGCAGCCCGGGACTAGCGGGGGTTTCTAGCACAGATACGCAGTATTTT
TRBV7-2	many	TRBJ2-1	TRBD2	CASSRGIAGDNEQFF	TGTGCCAGCAGCCGAGGCATAGCGGGAGATAATGAGCAGTTCTTC